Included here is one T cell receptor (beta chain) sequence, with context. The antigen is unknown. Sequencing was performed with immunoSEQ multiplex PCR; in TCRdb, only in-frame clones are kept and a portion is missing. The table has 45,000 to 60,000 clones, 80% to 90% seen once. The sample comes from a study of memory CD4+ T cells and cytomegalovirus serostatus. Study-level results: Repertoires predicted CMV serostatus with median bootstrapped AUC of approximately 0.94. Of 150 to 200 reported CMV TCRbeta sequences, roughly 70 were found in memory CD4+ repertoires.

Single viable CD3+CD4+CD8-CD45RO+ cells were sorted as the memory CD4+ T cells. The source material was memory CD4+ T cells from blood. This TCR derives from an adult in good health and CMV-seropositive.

The CDR3 protein is CASSSGQVNTGELFF. DNA for the CDR3: TGTGCCAGCAGCTCAGGACAGGTGAACACCGGGGAGCTGTTTTTT. The rearrangement uses TRBV11-2 and TRBJ2-2, with 7 bases identical to TRBD1. V shed 4 bases, J shed 1 base, and the junction held 3 bases outside the gene matches. Germline-derived CDR1 and CDR2 are SGHAT and FQNNGV. This CDR3 has 15 amino acids.